This is a list of T cell receptor beta chains from one sample in a study of T cell responses to AZD1222 COVID-19 vaccine. The method was immunoSEQ multiplex PCR; TCRdb's version includes in-frame clones alone and lacks a portion of them. The table includes about 110,000 clones, 65% to 85% detected once. The source was peripheral blood, collected on day 0 of AZD1222 vaccination. These receptors were collected from an adult in good health. Both conserved end residues are part of each CDR3.

>16|TRBV18
CASSPPSKGQGDGYTF
>15|TRBV6-1
CASRMQGASGSPLHF
>18|TRBV3-1/TRBV3-2
CASSQGLAAPTNTGELFF
>13|TRBV18
CASSPQYNSPLHF
>16|TRBV5-1
CASSSWGQAPQETQYF
>15|TRBV4-1
CASSQVAGAHEKLFF
>15|TRBV5-4
CASSLGQGGGNTIYF
>15|TRBV5-1
CASSLAPGRDTEAFF
>14|TRBV5-1
CASRDEGAYEKLFF
>15|TRBV7-2
CASSLDRGENSPLHF
>15|TRBV4-1
CASSQGTGGTTPLHF
>16|TRBV9
CASSVGTSGPYNEQFF
>16|TRBV18
CASSLNEVATNEKLFF
>15|TRBV7-9
CASSPVGGRGQPQHF
>15|TRBV6-5
CASSRAGGQEETQYF
>14|TRBV5-1
CASSFRGEAPEAFF
>15|TRBV7-2
CASSPGRSANEKLFF
>14|TRBV28
CASSPFRDTQEAFF
>13|TRBV7-9
CASSLAGTNEQFF
>16|TRBV18
CASSLQGTANTGELFF